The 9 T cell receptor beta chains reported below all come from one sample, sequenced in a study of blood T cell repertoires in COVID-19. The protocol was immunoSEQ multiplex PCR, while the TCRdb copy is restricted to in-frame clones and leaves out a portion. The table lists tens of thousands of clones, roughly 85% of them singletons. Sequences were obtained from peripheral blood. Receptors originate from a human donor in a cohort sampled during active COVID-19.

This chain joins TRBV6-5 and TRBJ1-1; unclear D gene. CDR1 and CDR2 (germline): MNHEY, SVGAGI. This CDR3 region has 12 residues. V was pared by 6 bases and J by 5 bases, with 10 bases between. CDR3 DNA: TGTGCCAGCAGCCTGGAGGTAACTGAAGCTTTCTTT. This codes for CASSLEVTEAFF.

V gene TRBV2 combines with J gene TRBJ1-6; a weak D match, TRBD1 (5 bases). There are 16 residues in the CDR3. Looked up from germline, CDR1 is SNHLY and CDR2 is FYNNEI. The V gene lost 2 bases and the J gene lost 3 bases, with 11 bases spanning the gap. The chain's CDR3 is CASSEQGIGYNSPLHF. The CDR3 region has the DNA TGTGCCAGCAGTGAACAGGGTATCGGCTATAATTCACCCCTCCACTTT.

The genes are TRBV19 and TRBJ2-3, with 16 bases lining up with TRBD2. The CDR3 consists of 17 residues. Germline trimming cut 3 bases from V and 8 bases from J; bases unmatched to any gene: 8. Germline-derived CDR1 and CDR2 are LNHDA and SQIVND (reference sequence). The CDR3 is CASSIKSGTSGGGTQYF. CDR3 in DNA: TGTGCCAGTAGTATTAAATCCGGGACTAGCGGGGGGGGTACGCAGTATTTT.

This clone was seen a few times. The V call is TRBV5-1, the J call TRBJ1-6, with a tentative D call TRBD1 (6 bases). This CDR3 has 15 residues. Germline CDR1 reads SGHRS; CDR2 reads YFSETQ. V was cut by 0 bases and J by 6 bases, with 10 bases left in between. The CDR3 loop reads CASSLAGGRNSPLHF. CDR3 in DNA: TGCGCCAGCAGCTTGGCGGGGGGCCGTAATTCACCCCTCCACTTT.

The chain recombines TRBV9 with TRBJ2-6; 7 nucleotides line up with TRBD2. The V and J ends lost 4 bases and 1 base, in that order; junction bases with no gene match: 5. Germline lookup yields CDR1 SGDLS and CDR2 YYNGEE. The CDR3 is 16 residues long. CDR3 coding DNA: TGTGCCAGCAGCTCTCGGGGAGGGTCTGGGGCCAACGTCCTGACTTTC. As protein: CASSSRGGSGANVLTF.

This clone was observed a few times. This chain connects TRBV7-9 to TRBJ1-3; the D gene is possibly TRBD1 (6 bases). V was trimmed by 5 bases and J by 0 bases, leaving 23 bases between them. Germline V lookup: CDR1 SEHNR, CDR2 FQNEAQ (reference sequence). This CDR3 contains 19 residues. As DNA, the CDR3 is TGTGCCAGCAGCCCCCCCGGGCAAGACAGGCTTATCTCTGGAAACACCATATATTTT. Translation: CASSPPGQDRLISGNTIYF. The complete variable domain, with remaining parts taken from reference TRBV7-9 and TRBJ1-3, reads DTGVSQNPRHKITKRGQNVTFRCDPISEHNRLYWYRQTLGQGPEFLTYFQNEAQLEKSRLLSDRFSAERPKGSFSTLEIQRTEQGDSAMYLCASSPPGQDRLISGNTIYFGEGSWLTVV.

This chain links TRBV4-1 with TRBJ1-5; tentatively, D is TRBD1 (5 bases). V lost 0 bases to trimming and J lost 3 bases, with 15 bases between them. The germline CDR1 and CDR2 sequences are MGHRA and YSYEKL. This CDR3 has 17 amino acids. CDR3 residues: CASSQDWGVPLNQPQHF. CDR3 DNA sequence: TGCGCCAGCAGCCAAGATTGGGGGGTCCCTCTCAATCAGCCCCAGCATTTT.

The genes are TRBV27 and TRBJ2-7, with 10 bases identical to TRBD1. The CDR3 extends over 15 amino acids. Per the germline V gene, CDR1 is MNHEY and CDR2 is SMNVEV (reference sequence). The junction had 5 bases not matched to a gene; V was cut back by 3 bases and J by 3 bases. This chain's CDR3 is CASSLIGDRGYEQYF. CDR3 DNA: TGTGCCAGCAGTTTGATTGGGGACAGGGGCTACGAGCAGTACTTC.

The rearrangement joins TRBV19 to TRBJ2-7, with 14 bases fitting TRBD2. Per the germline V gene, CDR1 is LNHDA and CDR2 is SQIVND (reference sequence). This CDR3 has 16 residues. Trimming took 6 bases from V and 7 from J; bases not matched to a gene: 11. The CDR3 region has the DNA TGTGCCAGTAGACCCCCGGGACTAGCGGGGGCAAGGGAGCAGTACTTC. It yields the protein CASRPPGLAGAREQYF.